These 7 T cell receptor beta chains share one sample of origin, sequenced in a study of shared clonotypes between healthy human individuals. Clones were sequenced by immunoSEQ multiplex PCR, and TCRdb holds only the in-frame ones, with some missing. Of about 1 million clones listed, about 80% are singletons. Sequencing was performed on memory CD4+ T cells from PBMCs. Subset in this sample: CD45RA-negative fraction. Every receptor here comes from a young man in good health. Some clones in this sample may be carry-over from other donors' samples.

This clone was counted once. V is TRBV10-3 and J is TRBJ2-3; the D gene is possibly TRBD2 (6 bases). Germline V CDR1 and CDR2: ENHRY, SYGVKD. V lost 5 bases, J lost 0 bases, and 9 bases lay in between. The CDR3 extends over 14 amino acids. The CDR3 is CAISPGTSTDTQYF. CDR3 DNA sequence: TGTGCCATCAGTCCAGGGACTAGCACAGATACGCAGTATTTT.

The chain employs TRBV5-1 and TRBJ1-1, with D tentatively TRBD1 (6 bases). V lost 6 bases and J lost 0, with 15 bases in between. The CDR3 is 15 residues long. Germline CDR1 reads SGHRS; CDR2 reads YFSETQ. The CDR3 here is CASTQSWTVNTEAFF. The CDR3 DNA reads TGCGCCAGCACCCAAAGTTGGACAGTGAACACTGAAGCTTTCTTT. Combining the CDR3 with reference TRBV5-1 and TRBJ1-1 gives the whole variable domain KAGVTQTPRYLIKTRGQQVTLSCSPISGHRSVSWYQQTPGQGLQFLFEYFSETQRNKGNFPGRFSGRQFSNSRSEMNVSTLELGDSALYLCASTQSWTVNTEAFFGQGTRLTVV.

The chain joins TRBV7-8 to TRBJ2-7; D is undetermined. This CDR3 spans 12 amino acids. Germline values: CDR1 SGHVS, CDR2 FQNEAQ. V lost 2 bases to trimming and J lost 3 bases, with 5 bases between them. In nucleotides, the CDR3 is TGTGCCAGCAGCTTAAATCTCTACGAGCAGTACTTC. Translating gives CASSLNLYEQYF.

The V call is TRBV7-9, the J call TRBJ1-2; a possible D gene is TRBD1 (6 bases). This CDR3 contains 13 residues. Deletions cut 5 bases from V and 7 bases from J, with 14 bases between. CDR1 SEHNR and CDR2 FQNEAQ come from the germline V gene (reference sequence). The CDR3 DNA is TGTGCCAGCAGCCAGGAAAGACAGGTTGGCTACACCTTC. Its protein product is CASSQERQVGYTF.

The CDR3, as DNA: TGCGCCAGCAGTGAGGATTCGTTAGCGGGAGGGAGTGAGCAGTTCTTC. Translation gives CASSEDSLAGGSEQFF. The chain employs TRBV10-1 and TRBJ2-1; 11 nucleotides agree with TRBD2. Germline CDR1 and CDR2: WNHNN and SYGVQD (reference sequence). The junction had 9 bases not matched to a gene; V was cut back by 2 bases and J by 9 bases. There are 16 residues in the CDR3.

The gene calls are TRBV30 and TRBJ2-7; 8 positions agree with TRBD1. With V trimmed by 7 bases and J by 3 bases, 5 bases remained unmatched. The CDR3 covers 12 residues. CDR1 GTSNPN and CDR2 SVGIG come from the germline V gene (reference sequence). The CDR3 DNA sequence: TGTGCCTCCGACAGGGGCATCTACGAGCAGTACTTC. As protein: CASDRGIYEQYF.

J is TRBJ1-4 and V is TRBV6-6; D remains ambiguous. From germline, CDR1 is MNHNY and CDR2 SVGAGI (reference sequence). There are 15 residues in the CDR3. The germline V and J ends were trimmed by 0 bases and 10 bases, with 15 bases remaining between them. The CDR3 sequence is CASSYSTDQPAKLFF. The CDR3, as DNA: TGTGCCAGCAGTTACTCTACGGACCAACCCGCAAAACTGTTTTTT.